At least ten counts were recorded for the clone carrying this T cell receptor (beta chain). The sample comes from a study of T cells in Graves' hyperthyroidism and ophthalmopathy. Germline-derived CDR1 and CDR2 are SGDLS and YYNGEE. V lost 0 bases and J lost 9, with 13 bases in between. The CDR3 has 14 amino acids. The source material, RNA transcripts, was used to amplify TCR beta CDR3 regions. The TCR CDR3 first-round RT-PCR relied on the HTBI primer set. TCRdb itself ran the multiplex PCR reads through MiXCR, one entry per CDR3 protein. Of almost 250,000 distinct CDR3 sequences in the sample, approximately 23% are singletons; the top ten hold roughly 32%.

Sequenced sample: blood. The receptor comes from a middle-aged woman with Graves' ophthalmopathy. J is TRBJ2-4 and V is TRBV9; the D is unclear. The CDR3 region has the DNA TGTGCCAGCAGCGTAGCTATTTCCACTGGCATTCAGTACTTC. Its protein is CASSVAISTGIQYF.